This is a list of T cell receptor beta chains from one sample in a study of blood T cells in healthy people across ages. TCRdb re-called the 5' RACE reads with MiXCR, one entry per CDR3 protein. The table shows 1.5 million to 2 million distinct CDR3 sequences, with about 50% occurring only once. The sample comprised blood. Source of these receptors: a woman aged 40 to 50 in good health. The CDR3 runs from the conserved cysteine through the conserved F or W. The order of the fields is CDR3 length, V gene, D gene, J gene, clone size, CDR3 protein, CDR3 DNA. A D gene is named only where the DNA matches it firmly. Not every row has a clone size; where given, it reads once, few, many or a size class.

13	TRBV20-1	TRBD1	TRBJ2-7	few	CSAMGQGAYEQYF	TGCAGTGCTATGGGCCAGGGGGCGTACGAGCAGTACTTC
15	TRBV28	NA	TRBJ1-4	few	CASSLALPTGEKLFF	TGTGCCAGCAGTTTGGCCCTCCCCACGGGTGAAAAACTGTTTTTT
14	TRBV7-9	NA	TRBJ2-1	NA	CASSFGTKYNEQFF	TGTGCCAGCAGCTTCGGGACCAAATACAATGAGCAGTTCTTC
13	TRBV29-1	NA	TRBJ2-3	few	CSVDRGRTDTQYF	TGCAGCGTTGACCGGGGGCGCACAGATACGCAGTATTTT
17	TRBV2	TRBD2	TRBJ2-3	NA	CASSAPQTSVGTDTQYF	TGTGCCAGCAGTGCTCCACAGACTAGCGTGGGAACAGATACGCAGTATTTT
15	TRBV10-3	NA	TRBJ2-7	many	CAISESTGSSYEQYF	TGTGCCATCAGTGAGTCTACGGGAAGCTCCTACGAGCAGTACTTC
12	TRBV29-1	NA	TRBJ1-5	few	CSVRQPNQPQHF	TGCAGCGTTAGACAGCCCAATCAGCCCCAGCATTTT
12	TRBV6-6	NA	TRBJ2-1	NA	CASSIIADEQFF	TGTGCCAGCAGCATAATCGCGGATGAGCAGTTCTTC
15	TRBV7-9	TRBD2	TRBJ2-5	once	CASSLVSSGGETQYF	TGTGCCAGCAGCTTAGTGTCTAGCGGGGGTGAGACCCAGTACTTC
14	TRBV20-1	NA	TRBJ2-3	few	CSAQSRGRADTQYF	TGCAGTGCTCAATCCAGGGGGAGGGCAGATACGCAGTATTTT
14	TRBV6-2/TRBV6-3	TRBD2	TRBJ2-5	NA	CASSNDGGRKTQYF	TGTGCCAGCAGTAACGACGGGGGGAGAAAGACCCAGTACTTC
16	TRBV28	TRBD2	TRBJ2-5	NA	CASTRYPAGAGETQYF	TGTGCCAGCACTCGATACCCTGCGGGAGCGGGGGAGACCCAGTACTTC
14	TRBV6-2/TRBV6-3	NA	TRBJ2-7	NA	CASNAPGGTYEQYF	TGTGCCAGCAACGCCCCAGGCGGCACCTACGAGCAGTACTTC
17	TRBV4-1	TRBD2	TRBJ2-1	few	CASSQVSGTTSYNEQFF	TGCGCCAGCAGCCAAGTCTCCGGGACTACCTCCTACAATGAGCAGTTCTTC
13	TRBV27	NA	TRBJ1-2	NA	CASSLEPRLGYTF	TGTGCCAGCAGTTTGGAGCCACGTCTTGGCTACACCTTC
16	TRBV15	TRBD1	TRBJ1-5	NA	CATSNWGTVSNQPQHF	TGTGCCACCAGCAACTGGGGGACAGTAAGCAATCAGCCCCAGCATTTT
12	TRBV20-1	NA	TRBJ1-2	NA	CSSPDGSYGYTF	TGCAGTTCCCCCGACGGGTCCTATGGCTACACCTTC
14	TRBV7-2	TRBD2	TRBJ2-5	NA	CASSRLAGGGTQYF	TGTGCCAGCAGCCGTCTAGCGGGGGGTGGGACCCAGTACTTC
17	TRBV6-1	NA	TRBJ2-1	NA	CASSEGGATLSYNEQFF	TGTGCCAGCAGTGAGGGAGGCGCGACCCTCTCCTACAATGAGCAGTTCTTC
15	TRBV4-2	NA	TRBJ1-6	NA	CASSQARQSFAPLHF	TGTGCCAGCAGCCAAGCGCGACAATCGTTTGCACCCCTCCACTTT
12	TRBV5-1	TRBD2	TRBJ2-7	NA	CASSRAGEPQYF	TGCGCCAGCAGTCGGGCGGGGGAGCCCCAGTACTTC
13	TRBV15	NA	TRBJ2-7	few	CATSRDDGYEQYF	TGTGCCACCAGCAGAGATGATGGTTACGAGCAGTACTTC
14	TRBV2	TRBD1	TRBJ2-7	few	CASGLRTGGNEQYF	TGTGCCAGCGGCCTGAGGACAGGGGGAAACGAGCAGTACTTC
12	TRBV4-1	NA	TRBJ2-1	NA	CASRGGSPEQFF	TGCGCCAGCAGAGGTGGCTCGCCCGAGCAGTTCTTC
12	TRBV11-2	NA	TRBJ2-7	many	CASSLGPQEQYF	TGTGCCAGCAGCTTAGGCCCCCAGGAGCAGTACTTC
15	TRBV7-6	TRBD2	TRBJ2-7	NA	CASSPLSGGSYEQYF	TGTGCCAGCAGCCCCCTGTCCGGGGGGTCCTACGAGCAGTACTTC